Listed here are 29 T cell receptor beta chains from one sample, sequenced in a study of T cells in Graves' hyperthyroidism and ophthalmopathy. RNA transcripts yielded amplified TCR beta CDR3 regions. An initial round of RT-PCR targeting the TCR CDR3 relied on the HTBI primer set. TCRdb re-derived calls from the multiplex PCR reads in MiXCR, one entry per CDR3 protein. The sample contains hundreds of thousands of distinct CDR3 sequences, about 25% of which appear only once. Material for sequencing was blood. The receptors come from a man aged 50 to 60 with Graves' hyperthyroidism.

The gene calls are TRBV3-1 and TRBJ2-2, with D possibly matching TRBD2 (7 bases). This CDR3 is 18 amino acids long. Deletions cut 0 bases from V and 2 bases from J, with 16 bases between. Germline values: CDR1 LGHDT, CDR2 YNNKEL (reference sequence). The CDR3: CASSQDPLSGTNTGELFF. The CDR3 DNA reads TGTGCCAGCAGCCAAGATCCTCTAAGCGGGACAAACACCGGGGAGCTGTTTTTT. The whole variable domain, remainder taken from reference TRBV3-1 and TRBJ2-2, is DTAVSQTPKYLVTQMGNDKSIKCEQNLGHDTMYWYKQDSKKFLKIMFSYNNKELIINETVPNRFSPKSPDKAHLNLHINSLELGDSAVYFCASSQDPLSGTNTGELFFGEGSRLTVL.

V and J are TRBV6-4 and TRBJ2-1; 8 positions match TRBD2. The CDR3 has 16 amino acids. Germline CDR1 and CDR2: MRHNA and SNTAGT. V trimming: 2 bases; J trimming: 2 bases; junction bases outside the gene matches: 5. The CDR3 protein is CASSDHGLAAYNEQFF. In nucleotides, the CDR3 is TGTGCCAGCAGTGACCATGGACTAGCCGCCTACAATGAGCAGTTCTTC.

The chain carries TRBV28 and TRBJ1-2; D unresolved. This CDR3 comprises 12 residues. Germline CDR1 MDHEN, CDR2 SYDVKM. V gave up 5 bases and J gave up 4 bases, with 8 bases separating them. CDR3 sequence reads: CASSPTVYGYTF. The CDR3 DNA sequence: TGTGCCAGCAGTCCTACGGTCTATGGCTACACCTTC.

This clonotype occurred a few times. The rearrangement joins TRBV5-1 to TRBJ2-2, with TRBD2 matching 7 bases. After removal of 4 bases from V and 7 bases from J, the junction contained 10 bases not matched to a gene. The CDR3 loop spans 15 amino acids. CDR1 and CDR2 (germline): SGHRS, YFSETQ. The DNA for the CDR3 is TGCGCCAGCAGCCCCGGACTAGGGGTCGGCGGGGAGCTGTTTTTT. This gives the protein CASSPGLGVGGELFF.

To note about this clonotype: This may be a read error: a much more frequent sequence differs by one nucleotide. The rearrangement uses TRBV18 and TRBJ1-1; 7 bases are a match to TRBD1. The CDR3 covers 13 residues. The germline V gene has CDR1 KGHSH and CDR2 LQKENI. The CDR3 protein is CAISQGPGTEAFF. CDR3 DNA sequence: TGTGCCATCTCACAGGGGCCAGGCACTGAAGCTTTCTTT. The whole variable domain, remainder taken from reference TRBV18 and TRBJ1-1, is NAGVMQNPRHLVRRRGQEARLRCSPMKGHSHVYWYRQLPEEGLKFMVYLQKENIIDESGMPKERFSAEFPKEGPSILRIQQVVRGDSAAYFCAISQGPGTEAFFGQGTRLTVV.

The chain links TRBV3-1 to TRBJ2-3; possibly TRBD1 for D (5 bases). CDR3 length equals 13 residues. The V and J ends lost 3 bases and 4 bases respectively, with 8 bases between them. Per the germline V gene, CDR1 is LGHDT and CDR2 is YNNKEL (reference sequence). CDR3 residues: CASSQWGSDTQYF. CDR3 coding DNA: TGTGCCAGCAGCCAGTGGGGCTCAGATACGCAGTATTTT.

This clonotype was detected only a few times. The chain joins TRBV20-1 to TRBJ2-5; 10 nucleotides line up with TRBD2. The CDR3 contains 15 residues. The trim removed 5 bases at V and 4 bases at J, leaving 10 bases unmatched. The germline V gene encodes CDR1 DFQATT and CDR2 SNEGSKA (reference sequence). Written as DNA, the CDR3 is TGCAGTGCTGATCCACCGGGACTAGCGACAGAGACCCAGTACTTC. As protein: CSADPPGLATETQYF.

The chain's CDR3 is CASSLGPSGATDTQYF. As DNA, the CDR3 is TGCGCCAGCAGCTTGGGACCTAGCGGGGCCACAGATACGCAGTATTTT. The chain carries TRBV5-1 and TRBJ2-3, with 9 bases aligning to TRBD2. V lost 0 bases and J lost 2; bases outside the gene matches: 4. The CDR3 extends over 16 amino acids. Per germline, CDR1 SGHRS and CDR2 YFSETQ.

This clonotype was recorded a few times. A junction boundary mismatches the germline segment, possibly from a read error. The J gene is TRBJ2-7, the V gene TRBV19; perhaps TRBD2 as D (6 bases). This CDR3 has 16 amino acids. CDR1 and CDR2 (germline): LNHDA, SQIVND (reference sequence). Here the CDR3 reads CASSETGGEKPYEQYF. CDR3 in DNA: TGTGCCAGTAGCGAAACCGGGGGTGAAAAGCCCTACGAGCAGTATTTC.

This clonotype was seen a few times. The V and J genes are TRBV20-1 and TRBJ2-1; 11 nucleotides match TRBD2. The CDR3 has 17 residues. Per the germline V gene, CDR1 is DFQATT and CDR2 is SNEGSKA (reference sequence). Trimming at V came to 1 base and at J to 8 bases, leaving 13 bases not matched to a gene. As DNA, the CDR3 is TGCAGTGCTAGAGGACTAGCGGGAAGGTTGGGTTGGTATGAGCAGTTCTTC. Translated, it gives CSARGLAGRLGWYEQFF.

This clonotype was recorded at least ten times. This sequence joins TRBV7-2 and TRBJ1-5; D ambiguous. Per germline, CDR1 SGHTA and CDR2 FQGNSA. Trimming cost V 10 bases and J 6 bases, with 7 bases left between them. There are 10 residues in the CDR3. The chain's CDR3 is CATGVQPQHF. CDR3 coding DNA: TGTGCCACCGGAGTTCAGCCCCAGCATTTT.

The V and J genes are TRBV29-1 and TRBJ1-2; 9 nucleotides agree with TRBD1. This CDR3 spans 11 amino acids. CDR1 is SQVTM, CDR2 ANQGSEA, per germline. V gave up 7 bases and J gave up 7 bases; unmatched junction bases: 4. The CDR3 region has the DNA TGCAGCGCGGGACAGGGCGGTGGCTACACCTTC. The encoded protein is CSAGQGGGYTF.

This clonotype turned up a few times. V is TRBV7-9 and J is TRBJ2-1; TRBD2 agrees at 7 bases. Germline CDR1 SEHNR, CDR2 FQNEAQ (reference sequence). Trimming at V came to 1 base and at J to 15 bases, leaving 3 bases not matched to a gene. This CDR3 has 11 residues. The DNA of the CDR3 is TGTGCCAGCAGCTTAGTTAGCGGGTGGTTCTTC. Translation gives CASSLVSGWFF. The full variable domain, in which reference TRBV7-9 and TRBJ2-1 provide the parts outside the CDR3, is DTGVSQNPRHKITKRGQNVTFRCDPISEHNRLYWYRQTLGQGPEFLTYFQNEAQLEKSRLLSDRFSAERPKGSFSTLEIQRTEQGDSAMYLCASSLVSGWFFGPGTRLTVL.

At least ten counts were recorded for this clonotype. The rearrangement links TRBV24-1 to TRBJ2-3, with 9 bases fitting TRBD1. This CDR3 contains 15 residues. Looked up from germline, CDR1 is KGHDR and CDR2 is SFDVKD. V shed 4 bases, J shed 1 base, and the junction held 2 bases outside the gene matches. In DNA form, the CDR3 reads TGTGCCACCAGTGACAGGGACAGGGGCACAGATACGCAGTATTTT. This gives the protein CATSDRDRGTDTQYF.

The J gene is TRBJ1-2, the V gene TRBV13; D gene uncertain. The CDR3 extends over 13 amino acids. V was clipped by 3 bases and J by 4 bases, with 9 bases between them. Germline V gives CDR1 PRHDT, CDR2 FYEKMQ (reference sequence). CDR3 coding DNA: TGTGCCAGCAGCTTGGGCCACCCCTATGGCTACACCTTC. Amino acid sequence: CASSLGHPYGYTF.

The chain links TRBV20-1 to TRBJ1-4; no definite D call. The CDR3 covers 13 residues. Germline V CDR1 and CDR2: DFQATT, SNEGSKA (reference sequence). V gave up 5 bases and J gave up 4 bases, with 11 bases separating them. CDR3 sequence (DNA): TGCAGTGCTTGGACGGCCTTTAATGAAAAACTGTTTTTT. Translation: CSAWTAFNEKLFF.

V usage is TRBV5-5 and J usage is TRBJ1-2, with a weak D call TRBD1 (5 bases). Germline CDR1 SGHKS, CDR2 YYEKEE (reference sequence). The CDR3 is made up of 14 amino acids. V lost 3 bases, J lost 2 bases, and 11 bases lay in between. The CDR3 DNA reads TGTGCCAGCAGCTCCAGGGAGGCAAACTATGGCTACACCTTC. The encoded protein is CASSSREANYGYTF.

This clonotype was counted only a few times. The chain's CDR3 is CASSLQGATNSPLHF. DNA of the CDR3: TGTGCCAGCAGCTTGCAGGGGGCCACGAATTCACCCCTCCACTTT. The genes are TRBV7-3 and TRBJ1-6; 8 nucleotides align to TRBD1. Germline V lookup: CDR1 SGHTA, CDR2 FQGTGA. The trim removed 3 bases at V and 7 bases at J, leaving 5 bases unmatched. This CDR3 spans 15 amino acids.

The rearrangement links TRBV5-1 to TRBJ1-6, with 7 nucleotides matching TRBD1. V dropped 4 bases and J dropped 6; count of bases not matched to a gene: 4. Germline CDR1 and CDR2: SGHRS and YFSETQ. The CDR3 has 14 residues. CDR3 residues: CASSHGTVNSPLHF. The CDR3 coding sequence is TGCGCCAGCAGCCACGGGACAGTTAATTCACCCCTCCACTTT.

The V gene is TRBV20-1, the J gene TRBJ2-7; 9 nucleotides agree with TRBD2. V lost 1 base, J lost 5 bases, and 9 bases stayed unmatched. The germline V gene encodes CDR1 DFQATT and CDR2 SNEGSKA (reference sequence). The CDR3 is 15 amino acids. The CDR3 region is CSARVGAGGPHEQYF. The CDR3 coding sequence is TGCAGTGCTAGAGTGGGGGCGGGAGGGCCCCACGAGCAGTACTTC.

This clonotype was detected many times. CDR3 sequence reads: CASLGSGGIRGAFF. DNA for the CDR3: TGTGCCAGCCTTGGCTCAGGTGGCATTAGAGGGGCTTTCTTT. The chain has TRBV28 and TRBJ1-1; D ambiguous. Trimming stripped 8 bases from V and 11 bases from J, with 24 bases between. The CDR3 sequence is 14 residues long. Looked up from germline, CDR1 is MDHEN and CDR2 is SYDVKM.

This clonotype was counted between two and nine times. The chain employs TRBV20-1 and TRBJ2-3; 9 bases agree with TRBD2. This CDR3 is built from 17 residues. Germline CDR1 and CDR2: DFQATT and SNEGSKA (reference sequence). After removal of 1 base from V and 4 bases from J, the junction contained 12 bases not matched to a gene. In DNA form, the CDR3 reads TGCAGTGCTAGAGGGGGTGCGGGAGGGAGCTGGGCAGATACGCAGTATTTT. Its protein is CSARGGAGGSWADTQYF.

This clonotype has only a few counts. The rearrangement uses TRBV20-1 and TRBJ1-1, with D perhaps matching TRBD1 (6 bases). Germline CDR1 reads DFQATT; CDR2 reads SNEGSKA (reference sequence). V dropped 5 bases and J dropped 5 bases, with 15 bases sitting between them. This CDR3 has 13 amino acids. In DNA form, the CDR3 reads TGCAGTGCTGGGTGGGGGCGCGGTACTGAAGCTTTCTTT. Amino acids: CSAGWGRGTEAFF.

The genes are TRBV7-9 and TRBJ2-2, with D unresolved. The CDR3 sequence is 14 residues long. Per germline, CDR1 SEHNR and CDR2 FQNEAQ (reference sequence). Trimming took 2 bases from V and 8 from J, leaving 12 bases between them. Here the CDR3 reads CASSLQARFGELFF. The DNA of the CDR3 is TGTGCCAGCAGCTTACAGGCGAGGTTTGGGGAGCTGTTTTTT.

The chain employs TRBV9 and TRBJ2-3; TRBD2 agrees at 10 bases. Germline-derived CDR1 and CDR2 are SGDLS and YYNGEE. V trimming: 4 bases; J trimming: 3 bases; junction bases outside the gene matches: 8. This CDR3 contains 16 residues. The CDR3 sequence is CASSPRLAGLTDTQYF. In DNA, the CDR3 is TGTGCCAGCAGCCCTCGACTAGCGGGCCTAACAGATACGCAGTATTTT.

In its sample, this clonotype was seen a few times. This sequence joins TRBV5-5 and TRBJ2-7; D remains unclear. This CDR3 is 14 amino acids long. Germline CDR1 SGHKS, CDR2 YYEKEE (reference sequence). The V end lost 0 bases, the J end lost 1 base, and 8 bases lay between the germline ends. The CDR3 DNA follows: TGTGCCAGCAGCTTGGAAGCTCAGTCCTACGAGCAGTACTTC. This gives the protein CASSLEAQSYEQYF. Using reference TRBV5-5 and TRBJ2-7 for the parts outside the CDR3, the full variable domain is DAGVTQSPTHLIKTRGQQVTLRCSPISGHKSVSWYQQVLGQGPQFIFQYYEKEERGRGNFPDRFSARQFPNYSSELNVNALLLGDSALYLCASSLEAQSYEQYFGPGTRLTVT.

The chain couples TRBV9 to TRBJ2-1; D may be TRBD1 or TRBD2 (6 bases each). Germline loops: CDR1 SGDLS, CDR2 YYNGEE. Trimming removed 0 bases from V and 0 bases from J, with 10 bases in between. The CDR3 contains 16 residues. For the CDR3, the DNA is TGTGCCAGCAGCGTAGCGGGGGACATCTCCTACAATGAGCAGTTCTTC. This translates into CASSVAGDISYNEQFF. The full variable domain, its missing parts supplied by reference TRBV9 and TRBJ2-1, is DSGVTQTPKHLITATGQRVTLRCSPRSGDLSVYWYQQSLDQGLQFLIQYYNGEERAKGNILERFSAQQFPDLHSELNLSSLELGDSALYFCASSVAGDISYNEQFFGPGTRLTVL.

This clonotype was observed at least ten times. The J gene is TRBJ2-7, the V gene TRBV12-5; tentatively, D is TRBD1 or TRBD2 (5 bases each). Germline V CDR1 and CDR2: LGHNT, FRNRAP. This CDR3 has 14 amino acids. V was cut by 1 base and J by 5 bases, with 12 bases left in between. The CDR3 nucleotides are TGTGCTAGTGGTTTGGGGGGGTGGACCCACGAGCAGTACTTC. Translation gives CASGLGGWTHEQYF.

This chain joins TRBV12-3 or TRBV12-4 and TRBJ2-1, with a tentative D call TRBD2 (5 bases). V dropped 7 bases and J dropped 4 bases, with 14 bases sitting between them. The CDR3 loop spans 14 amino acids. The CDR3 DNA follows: TGTGCCAGCACGCGGAGCGGTATATACAATGAGCAGTTCTTC. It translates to CASTRSGIYNEQFF.